The entry below describes one T cell receptor (beta chain). The clone's antigen remains unknown. No base quality values were provided; no much bigger clone lies one nucleotide off. Sequencing was performed on an Illumina Genome Analyzer II. Two rounds of nested PCR with TRBC1/TRBC2-specific primers produced a RACE product of about 520 bp, and the RACE product was then gel-purified. First-strand cDNA was synthesized with a TRBC-specific primer plus a template-switching oligonucleotide, by which a 5' anchor for RACE was provided. Because the RACE amplicon was too long to sequence directly with short reads, the RACE amplicon was concatemerized by ligation and then sheared by sonication. PAGE was used to isolate a size fraction of 100 to 300 bp, and that fraction then underwent shotgun sequencing on the Illumina platform. In separate sequencing runs on an Illumina GAII, 18.8 million 36-nt reads and 21.7 million 50-nt single-end reads were generated. The authors processed their data as follows. Assembly of the pooled around 40 million reads was performed with iSSAKE using parameters -m 15, -o 2 and -r 0.7. Reads aligning to the ends of Ensembl TRBV gene predictions that carried unmatched junctional bases were used to seed de novo CDR3 beta assemblies. Clonotype abundance was estimated from the count of matching assembled contigs rather than from raw read depth. Of the assembled clonotypes, 2,098 (roughly 5.9%) were found to have in-frame stop codons and were removed, so that about 35,000 productive clonotypes were retained. Of the 310 or so unique TCR sequences obtained by Sanger sequencing of cloned RACE products, around 64% were also present in the Illumina assembly. The raw public reads went through TCRdb reprocessing: fastp at Q25, MiXCR clone calling, in-frame beta chains kept. Rows are combined by CDR3 protein, so each entry shows the most common genes and DNA. TCRdb's processing, not the authors', yielded these V and J calls. In this sample the table shows about 4,400 distinct CDR3 sequences, 35% to 45% of which occur a single time. The ten largest clones represent roughly 3% of the sample.

The donor pool comprised roughly 390 males and approximately 160 females, all aged about 18 to 40 years. Peripheral leukocyte polyA+ RNA was isolated from around 180 liters of pooled peripheral blood. For starting material, the researchers used a commercial mRNA preparation made from normal human peripheral blood leukocytes pooled across about 570 individuals. The entry originates in a study of massively parallel sequencing of T cell beta chains (dated by TCRdb to about 2009). Notes on the research overall: Human TCR beta CDR3 diversity in peripheral blood was profiled using 5'-RACE, Illumina short-read sequencing and a dedicated short-read assembly strategy. Here is what the overall study found, with its caveats: Most clonotypes (about 65% of the roughly 30,000) were supported by a single sequence read, by which apparent diversity could in principle be inflated. Among 30,000 to 40,000 distinct clonotypes, more than 55% of clonotypes but only approximately 20% of assemblies were accounted for by single-copy clonotypes. Preferential PCR amplification of some TRBV and TRBJ sequences may have skewed the reported gene usage frequencies. Because the RNA was pooled from many donors, the results reflect population-average clonotype abundance rather than any individual repertoire. CDR3 beta length ranged from 21 to 81 nucleotides, peaking at 45 nucleotides. Only roughly 23,000 (67.4%) of the clonotypes could be assigned a unique TRBV gene. By subsampling, clonotype counts were shown to rise linearly with read number, indicating that sequencing depth was far from saturation.

The sequenced sample was commercial RNA from peripheral blood pooled from many donors. This TCR came from a pool of human donors in good health; the sample was commercial RNA pooled from many donors.

The CDR3 protein sequence reads: CSARPGTFYGYTF. The nucleotides read TGCAGTGCTAGACCGGGCACTTTTTATGGCTACACCTTC. The sequence joins TRBV20-1 to TRBJ1-2; no D gene is confidently identified. Looking up the germline V gene (reference sequence) yields CDR1 DFQATT and CDR2 SNEGSKA. From cysteine to phenylalanine, the CDR3 is 13 amino acids long. The CDR3 DNA has 39 bases and is translated from base 1. V is clipped by 2 bases and J by 5 bases, and the sequence between their germline boundaries is 12 bases long.